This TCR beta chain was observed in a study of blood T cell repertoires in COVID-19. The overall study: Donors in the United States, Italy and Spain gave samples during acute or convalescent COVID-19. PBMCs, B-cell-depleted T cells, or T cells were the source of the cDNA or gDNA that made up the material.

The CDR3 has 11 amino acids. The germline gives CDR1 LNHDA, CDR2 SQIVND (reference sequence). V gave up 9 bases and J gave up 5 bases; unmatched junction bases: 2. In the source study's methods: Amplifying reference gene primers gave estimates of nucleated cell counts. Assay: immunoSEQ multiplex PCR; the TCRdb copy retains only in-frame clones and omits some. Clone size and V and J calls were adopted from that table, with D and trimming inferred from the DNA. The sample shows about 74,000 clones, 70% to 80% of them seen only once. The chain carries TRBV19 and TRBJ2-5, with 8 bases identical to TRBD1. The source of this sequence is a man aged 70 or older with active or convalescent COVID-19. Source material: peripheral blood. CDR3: CASTGGETQYF. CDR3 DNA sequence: TGTGCCAGCACAGGGGGGGAGACCCAGTACTTC.